This is a list of T cell receptor beta chains from one sample in a study of shared clonotypes between healthy human individuals. Clones were read by immunoSEQ multiplex PCR, and TCRdb kept only the in-frame ones, dropping some. The data hold about 480,000 clones, with less than 85% observed a single time. The specimen sequenced was PBMCs. The receptors stem from a woman aged 40 to 55 in good health. Some clones in this sample may be carry-over from other donors' samples. The CDR3 runs from the conserved cysteine through the conserved F or W. The D gene is left open where the match is weak. Some rows have no size entry. The others give once, few or many, or a class for an expanded clone.

-	TRBJ2-3	few	TRBV4-3	TGCGCCAGCAGCCAGGTACCAGGGGCGGTGGATACGCAGTATTTT	CASSQVPGAVDTQYF
TRBD2	TRBJ2-7	-	TRBV19	TGTGCCAGTAGTGTACACCCCCCGGCTAGCGGGGCCTACGAGCAGTACTTC	CASSVHPPASGAYEQYF
-	TRBJ1-3	once	TRBV7-8	TGTGCCAGCAGCTTAACGGATGGGGGGGGGCGCTCTGGAAACACCATATATTTT	CASSLTDGGGRSGNTIYF
-	TRBJ2-2	few	TRBV19	TGTGCCAGTACCAACACCGGGGAGCTGTTTTTT	CASTNTGELFF
-	TRBJ2-3	-	TRBV11-3	TGTGCCAGCAGCTTTCTGGCTAGGAGGACAGATACGCAGTATTTT	CASSFLARRTDTQYF
-	TRBJ1-5	-	TRBV5-8	TGTGCCAGCAGCTTTCGGGGCTTTTTTTCGAGCAATCAGCCCCAGCATTTT	CASSFRGFFSSNQPQHF
-	TRBJ2-1	once	TRBV28	TGTGCCAGCAGTCCAGGAGGGGGCAACGGTTGGTATGAGCAGTTCTTC	CASSPGGGNGWYEQFF
-	TRBJ2-4	-	TRBV7-7	TGTGCCAGCAGATATCACGGGACGGACCTAGCCAAAAACATTCAGTACTTC	CASRYHGTDLAKNIQYF
-	TRBJ2-5	many	TRBV7-9	TGTGCCAGCAGCTTCCGGGCACAAGAGACCCAGTACTTC	CASSFRAQETQYF
-	TRBJ1-2	once	TRBV6-5	TGTGCCAGCAGTACTCGGCTTGGTGGCTACACCTTC	CASSTRLGGYTF
TRBD2	TRBJ2-7	-	TRBV6-6	TGTGCCAGCAGTGATGGACTAGCGGGAGGATACGAGCAGTACTTC	CASSDGLAGGYEQYF
-	TRBJ2-1	-	TRBV30	TGTGCCTGGAGCATCCCCAACGGAGGTGAGCAGTTCTTC	CAWSIPNGGEQFF
TRBD1	TRBJ2-7	-	TRBV27	TGTGCCAGCAGTCCTCGGACAGGGGGCTACTACCAGCAGTACTTC	CASSPRTGGYYQQYF
-	TRBJ1-1	-	TRBV30	TGTGCCTGGAGGGGTACCTGGGTTACTGAAGCTTTCTTT	CAWRGTWVTEAFF
-	TRBJ2-7	-	TRBV7-2	TGTGCCAGCAGCACAAGACCGAACTACGAGCAGTACTTC	CASSTRPNYEQYF
TRBD2	TRBJ2-7	-	TRBV19	TGTGCCTCACAGGAAGGGGACTACTACGAGCAGTACTTC	CASQEGDYYEQYF
-	TRBJ1-1	-	TRBV19	TGTGCCAGTAGTGGGGCCGGGGCTCGCACTGAAGCTTTCTTT	CASSGAGARTEAFF
-	TRBJ2-1	once	TRBV28	TGTGCCAGCAGCCCCCTGGGGCCCCGAGGGGGGCAGTTCTTC	CASSPLGPRGGQFF
-	TRBJ2-7	-	TRBV6-1	TGTGCCAGCAGTGACAGTAGTCGGGTGAAGGGCGAGCAGTACTTC	CASSDSSRVKGEQYF
-	TRBJ2-7	-	TRBV25-1	TGTGCCAGCAGTGAATATAGGGGGGGTGTCGGCGATTACGAGCAGTACTTC	CASSEYRGGVGDYEQYF
TRBD1	TRBJ2-1	once	TRBV7-6	TGTGCCAGCAGCTTCTTACAGGGGGTCTACAATGAGCAGTTCTTC	CASSFLQGVYNEQFF
TRBD2	TRBJ2-1	few	TRBV4-1	TGCGCCAGCAGCCCCCTGGCCACAGCGGGGGGAGGCGATGAGCAGTTCTTC	CASSPLATAGGGDEQFF